The 32 T cell receptor beta chains listed next were all sequenced from one sample in a study of identical twins. TCRdb re-analysed the 5' RACE reads in MiXCR, keeping a single row per CDR3 protein. The sample has about 500,000 distinct CDR3 sequences, roughly an eighth seen once. In addition, the sample was reused for a study of yellow fever vaccine responses in identical twins.

The sample comprised CD4+ T cells sorted from blood. These receptor sequences come from a woman younger than 35 in good health.

This clonotype was observed a few times. The CDR3 spells CSAPGSNEKLFF. For the CDR3, the DNA is TGCAGTGCCCCAGGGTCTAATGAAAAACTGTTTTTT. The chain carries TRBV20-1 and TRBJ1-4, with D tentatively TRBD1 (5 bases). Germline V gene lookup returns CDR1 DFQATT and CDR2 SNEGSKA (reference sequence). The CDR3 loop spans 12 amino acids. Trimming cost V 6 bases and J 3 bases, with 8 bases left between them.

This clonotype was seen more than once but under ten times. V and J are TRBV7-6 and TRBJ2-7, with D unresolved. CDR3 length: 13 amino acids. Germline values: CDR1 SGHVS, CDR2 FNYEAQ. V lost 1 base and J lost 3, with 7 bases in between. The CDR3 loop is CASSLDLDYEQYF. CDR3 bases: TGTGCCAGCAGCTTAGACCTAGACTACGAGCAGTACTTC.

The chain carries TRBV5-5 and TRBJ1-2, with D hard to call. The germline V gene encodes CDR1 SGHKS and CDR2 YYEKEE (reference sequence). CDR3 length: 13 residues. V was trimmed by 1 base and J by 4 bases, leaving 8 bases between them. Written as DNA, the CDR3 is TGTGCCAGCAGCTTGTGGACTGCCTATGGCTACACCTTC. This gives the protein CASSLWTAYGYTF.

This clonotype was seen a handful of times. This chain links TRBV9 with TRBJ2-3, with D maybe TRBD2 (6 bases). This CDR3 comprises 17 residues. CDR1 SGDLS and CDR2 YYNGEE come from the germline V gene. The V and J ends lost 0 bases and 1 base respectively, with 15 bases between them. In nucleotides, the CDR3 is TGTGCCAGCAGCGTAGCTGGGATTGCTAGCGGCACAGATACGCAGTATTTT. It codes for CASSVAGIASGTDTQYF.

This chain uses TRBV28 with TRBJ2-7; 9 bases are shared with TRBD1. This CDR3 has 17 residues. Germline lookup yields CDR1 MDHEN and CDR2 SYDVKM. V was clipped by 5 bases and J by 3 bases; unmatched bases: 14. CDR3 loop: CASSPPKSGTGNYEQYF. CDR3 bases: TGTGCCAGCAGTCCTCCCAAATCCGGGACAGGGAACTACGAGCAGTACTTC.

This clonotype has just a few counts. The rearrangement uses TRBV15 and TRBJ2-1; 11 bases map to TRBD2. The germline V gene encodes CDR1 LNHNV and CDR2 YYDKDF (reference sequence). V gave up 0 bases and J gave up 3 bases; unmatched junction bases: 13. The CDR3 extends over 20 amino acids. The CDR3: CATSRDQLAGGSVLYNEQFF. The CDR3 region has the DNA TGTGCCACCAGCAGAGATCAGTTAGCGGGAGGGTCCGTTCTCTACAATGAGCAGTTCTTC.

This clonotype came up a few times. The rearrangement uses TRBV18 and TRBJ2-4; possibly TRBD1 for D (5 bases). This CDR3 is built from 15 residues. The germline V gene encodes CDR1 KGHSH and CDR2 LQKENI. V lost 3 bases to trimming and J lost 1 base, with 10 bases between them. CDR3: CASSPQRQAKNIQYF. CDR3 sequence (DNA): TGTGCCAGCTCACCTCAGCGACAGGCCAAAAACATTCAGTACTTC.

The sample holds a few counts of this clonotype. The chain links TRBV7-3 to TRBJ2-1, with 11 bases that match TRBD2. Germline lookup yields CDR1 SGHTA and CDR2 FQGTGA. With V trimmed by 0 bases and J by 9 bases, 10 bases remained unmatched. The CDR3 runs to 17 residues. The CDR3 is CASSLTRVAGGRGEQFF. CDR3 DNA sequence: TGTGCCAGCAGCTTAACTAGAGTAGCGGGGGGGCGGGGTGAGCAGTTCTTC.

The genes are TRBV28 and TRBJ2-3; the D call may be TRBD1 or TRBD2 (5 bases each). Trimming removed 7 bases from V and 6 bases from J, with 20 bases in between. This CDR3 contains 15 residues. The germline V gene encodes CDR1 MDHEN and CDR2 SYDVKM. CDR3 sequence reads: CASTAPGTSGDTQYF. CDR3 bases: TGTGCCAGCACCGCCCCGGGGACCTCGGGGGATACGCAGTATTTT.

The sample holds a few counts of this clonotype. CDR3 bases: TGTGCCAGCAGTTTCGGACTCTCCTACGAGCAGTACTTC. This translates into CASSFGLSYEQYF. The chain links TRBV28 to TRBJ2-7; D may be TRBD2 (5 bases). The CDR3 length is 13 residues. Germline CDR1 and CDR2: MDHEN and SYDVKM. V gave up 3 bases and J gave up 0 bases, with 6 bases separating them. The full variable domain, completed using reference TRBV28 and TRBJ2-7, is DVKVTQSSRYLVKRTGEKVFLECVQDMDHENMFWYRQDPGLGLRLIYFSYDVKMKEKGDIPEGYSVSREKKERFSLILESASTNQTSMYLCASSFGLSYEQYFGPGTRLTVT.

This rearrangement joins TRBV6-2 or TRBV6-3 to TRBJ2-3, with 7 nucleotides matching TRBD1. This CDR3 is built from 21 residues. J lost 5 bases, V lost 6 bases, and 29 bases had no gene match. In germline, CDR1 is MNHEY, CDR2 SVGEGT. CDR3 bases: TGTGCCAGCAGGCCCTACCACCTGGGACAGACGGTCGGCCCCAGGGGAGATACGCAGTATTTT. Protein: CASRPYHLGQTVGPRGDTQYF.

The CDR3 sequence is CASSLLGTTYEQYF. The CDR3, as DNA: TGTGCCAGCAGCTTATTGGGGACCACCTACGAGCAGTACTTC. This chain uses TRBV7-2 with TRBJ2-7; D possibly matches TRBD1 or TRBD2 (5 bases each). The CDR3 is made up of 14 amino acids. With 2 bases removed from V and 2 bases from J, the gap between germline ends came to 10 bases. Germline V gene lookup returns CDR1 SGHTA and CDR2 FQGNSA. The complete variable domain, with remaining parts taken from reference TRBV7-2 and TRBJ2-7, reads GAGVSQSPSNKVTEKGKDVELRCDPISGHTALYWYRQSLGQGLEFLIYFQGNSAPDKSGLPSDRFSAERTGGSVSTLTIQRTQQEDSAVYLCASSLLGTTYEQYFGPGTRLTVT.

The chain combines TRBV20-1 with TRBJ2-7; D gene unclear. Germline V gene sequence: CDR1 DFQATT, CDR2 SNEGSKA (reference sequence). The CDR3 spans 15 residues. V lost 0 bases and J lost 2, with 14 bases in between. CDR3 DNA sequence: TGCAGTGCTAGAGACCCTACAAGGGATCCCTACGAGCAGTACTTC. Translating gives CSARDPTRDPYEQYF.

This clonotype appeared a few times. The V call is TRBV10-3, the J call TRBJ2-1; tentative D call: TRBD2 (6 bases). CDR3 length equals 15 residues. CDR1 is ENHRY and CDR2 is SYGVKD in the germline V gene. V lost 3 bases to trimming and J lost 9 bases, with 18 bases between them. The CDR3 region is CAISDQGLGSSEQFF. The CDR3 DNA reads TGTGCCATCAGTGACCAGGGACTGGGATCAAGTGAGCAGTTCTTC.

This clonotype was seen more than once but under ten times. The chain uses TRBV20-1 and TRBJ2-5; D call uncertain. The CDR3 has 14 amino acids. With 0 bases removed from V and 0 bases from J, the gap between germline ends came to 8 bases. Per germline, CDR1 DFQATT and CDR2 SNEGSKA (reference sequence). CDR3 sequence (DNA): TGCAGTGCTAGAGATAGGTCTTACCAAGAGACCCAGTACTTC. Translation: CSARDRSYQETQYF.

This clonotype was detected only a few times. This sequence joins TRBV5-5 and TRBJ2-1; 9 bases agree with TRBD2. The CDR3 loop spans 15 amino acids. V was clipped by 1 base and J by 5 bases; unmatched bases: 4. Germline values: CDR1 SGHKS, CDR2 YYEKEE (reference sequence). The CDR3 is CASSLIAGVNNEQFF. The CDR3 nucleotides are TGTGCCAGCAGCTTGATAGCGGGGGTAAACAATGAGCAGTTCTTC.

The chain links TRBV28 to TRBJ2-7, with 8 positions matching TRBD2. With 4 bases clipped from V and 3 bases from J, the junction kept 8 bases outside the gene matches. CDR3 length: 15 residues. CDR1 and CDR2 (germline): MDHEN, SYDVKM. The CDR3 region is CASSSGSGTIYEQYF. In DNA, the CDR3 is TGTGCCAGCAGTTCCGGTAGCGGGACGATCTACGAGCAGTACTTC.

The genes are TRBV19 and TRBJ2-1, with D perhaps TRBD1 or TRBD2 (5 bases each). The germline V gene has CDR1 LNHDA and CDR2 SQIVND (reference sequence). CDR3 length: 12 residues. Trimming stripped 1 base from V and 9 bases from J, with 7 bases between. This CDR3 is CASSIGGSEQFF. CDR3 sequence (DNA): TGTGCCAGTAGTATAGGGGGGAGTGAGCAGTTCTTC.

The chain carries TRBV9 and TRBJ2-3; D is uncertain. Germline loops: CDR1 SGDLS, CDR2 YYNGEE. Deletions cut 1 base from V and 1 base from J, with 16 bases between. The length of the CDR3 is 17 residues. CDR3 DNA sequence: TGTGCCAGCAGCGTACTGAGCACCCCAAGGGGCACAGATACGCAGTATTTT. Protein: CASSVLSTPRGTDTQYF. The entire variable domain, with the rest obtained from reference TRBV9 and TRBJ2-3, is as follows: DSGVTQTPKHLITATGQRVTLRCSPRSGDLSVYWYQQSLDQGLQFLIQYYNGEERAKGNILERFSAQQFPDLHSELNLSSLELGDSALYFCASSVLSTPRGTDTQYFGPGTRLTVL.

The chain joins TRBV7-2 to TRBJ2-3; 9 positions agree with TRBD2. Germline CDR1 and CDR2: SGHTA and FQGNSA. Trimming removed 1 base from V and 4 bases from J; junction bases left unmatched: 9. CDR3 size: 17 residues. The chain's CDR3 is CASSLGGGGVIADTQYF. Written as DNA, the CDR3 is TGTGCCAGCAGCTTAGGAGGCGGGGGGGTGATAGCAGATACGCAGTATTTT.

This chain uses TRBV6-2 or TRBV6-3 with TRBJ1-5; D possibly corresponds to TRBD1 (6 bases). The CDR3 sequence is 14 residues long. Germline CDR1 MNHEY, CDR2 SVGEGT. Between the trimmed V and J ends, which lost 2 bases and 1 base, there was a span of 6 bases. The CDR3 nucleotides are TGTGCCAGCAGTTACGGGACAAGCAATCAGCCCCAGCATTTT. This sequence encodes CASSYGTSNQPQHF.

In its sample, this clonotype was seen many times. V gene TRBV7-6 combines with J gene TRBJ2-7, with D perhaps matching TRBD2 (5 bases). Trimming took off 5 bases at V and 0 bases at J, with 14 bases between the two ends. Germline V gene sequence: CDR1 SGHVS, CDR2 FNYEAQ. The CDR3 contains 15 residues. CDR3 in amino acids: CASSPPGKSSYEQYF. The DNA for the CDR3 is TGTGCCAGCAGCCCACCCGGGAAAAGCTCCTACGAGCAGTACTTC.

The gene calls are TRBV6-2 or TRBV6-3 and TRBJ2-7; D is undetermined. The V end was cut by 4 bases, the J end by 2 bases, with 12 bases between. The V gene's germline CDR1 is MNHEY and CDR2 SVGEGT. This CDR3 comprises 14 residues. The CDR3 DNA follows: TGTGCCAGCAGTTTGGGCTGGGGAACCTACGAGCAGTACTTC. This translates into CASSLGWGTYEQYF.

The V gene is TRBV29-1, the J gene TRBJ2-4; possibly TRBD1 for D (5 bases). The V gene's germline CDR1 is SQVTM and CDR2 ANQGSEA. The CDR3 runs to 13 residues. Between the trimmed V and J ends, which lost 3 bases and 5 bases, there was a span of 11 bases. CDR3 sequence (DNA): TGCAGCGTTGATCAGGGTGGAGAAAACATTCAGTACTTC. Protein product: CSVDQGGENIQYF.

The chain links TRBV29-1 to TRBJ2-1; D not resolved. This CDR3 spans 10 amino acids. Trimming removed 8 bases at V and 7 bases at J, with 9 bases between. Germline CDR1 SQVTM, CDR2 ANQGSEA. The CDR3 region is CSLGNNEQFF. The CDR3 DNA sequence: TGCAGCTTGGGAAATAATGAGCAGTTCTTC.

This clonotype was recorded at least ten times. The genes are TRBV6-6 and TRBJ2-5; D unresolved. The ends were cut back, 2 bases at V and 5 bases at J, with 6 bases in the middle. Germline loops: CDR1 MNHNY, CDR2 SVGAGI (reference sequence). The CDR3 is 12 amino acids. The CDR3 loop is CASSYTEETQYF. CDR3 in DNA: TGTGCCAGCAGTTACACGGAGGAGACCCAGTACTTC.

V and J are TRBV28 and TRBJ1-5, with 8 bases aligning to TRBD1. J was trimmed by 7 bases and V by 5 bases; bases with no gene match: 10. The CDR3 loop spans 15 amino acids. Germline V lookup: CDR1 MDHEN, CDR2 SYDVKM. The CDR3 DNA sequence: TGTGCCAGCAGTCCCCCCGGGGGGGACAGGCAGCCCCAGCATTTT. Translating it yields CASSPPGGDRQPQHF.

The chain uses TRBV7-2 and TRBJ1-5; 7 nucleotides match TRBD1. This CDR3 contains 14 residues. From germline, CDR1 is SGHTA and CDR2 FQGNSA. The J segment lost 3 bases and the V segment lost 5 bases, leaving 4 bases of the junction unmatched. CDR3 in DNA: TGTGCCAGCAGCCCAGGGACAGCCAATCAGCCCCAGCATTTT. Translating gives CASSPGTANQPQHF.

In this sample, this clonotype turned up once. CDR3: CASSPRLAGQAGANVLTF. The CDR3 coding sequence is TGTGCCAGCAGCCCTAGATTGGCGGGACAGGCCGGGGCCAACGTCCTGACTTTC. The chain recombines TRBV9 with TRBJ2-6; 8 bases line up with TRBD1. Germline V gene lookup returns CDR1 SGDLS and CDR2 YYNGEE. The CDR3 loop spans 18 amino acids. The junction had 13 bases not matched to a gene; V was cut back by 4 bases and J by 4 bases.

The rearrangement uses TRBV12-3 or TRBV12-4 and TRBJ2-5; no clear D. The CDR3 length is 16 residues. The ends were cut back, 2 bases at V and 0 bases at J, with 13 bases in the middle. CDR3 in DNA: TGTGCCAGCAGTTTATCGGCCAGCCACTACCAAGAGACCCAGTACTTC. Amino acid sequence: CASSLSASHYQETQYF.

This clonotype was recorded at least ten times. This chain connects TRBV18 to TRBJ2-1; D is ambiguous. The CDR3 runs 12 residues. Germline V gene lookup returns CDR1 KGHSH and CDR2 LQKENI. V was pared by 6 bases and J by 8 bases, with 11 bases between. The CDR3 is CASSHGRDEQFF. The CDR3 bases are TGTGCCAGCTCCCACGGTAGGGATGAGCAGTTCTTC.

The CDR3 bases are TGTGCCAGCAGTGGCGGGGACAAGGGGCACGGGGGGGAGACCCAGTACTTC. Protein sequence: CASSGGDKGHGGETQYF. The chain uses TRBV28 and TRBJ2-5; TRBD2 might be the D (7 bases). This CDR3 has 17 amino acids. The V end lost 5 bases, the J end lost 5 bases, and 24 bases lay between the germline ends. Germline V gene sequence: CDR1 MDHEN, CDR2 SYDVKM.